This passage covers 11 T cell receptor beta chains from one sample sequenced in a study of T cells generated in artificial thymic organoids. TCRalpha and TCRbeta libraries were amplified separately by semi-nested PCR with TRAC or TRBC reverse primers. TCRdb re-analysed the 5' RACE reads in MiXCR, keeping a single row per CDR3 protein. Here the sample spans roughly 5,100 distinct CDR3 sequences, 25% to 30% being singletons. The organoids combined MS5 murine stromal cells carrying human DLL1 with human hematopoietic stem and progenitor cells. FACS-sorted CD34+CD3- hematopoietic stem and progenitor cells, with residual T cells removed, seeded the organoids. No antigen has been assigned to these receptors. The sequenced sample consisted of naive CD8+ T cells grown in artificial thymic organoids from cord blood stem and progenitor cells. Stated subset: CD3+TCRalphabeta+CD8SP T cells; for blood, CD45RO-CCR7+ naive CD8+ T cells. These receptors all come from a human donor who gave cord blood stem cells for thymic organoid culture, a cardiac surgery patient who gave postnatal thymus, or a blood donor (not recorded which).

This clonotype appeared a few times. A much bigger clone sits one base away, suggesting this may be a read error. V usage is TRBV10-3 and J usage is TRBJ2-6; D unclear. The CDR3 totals 13 residues. Germline V lookup: CDR1 ENHRY, CDR2 SYGVKD. The DNA for the CDR3 is TGTGCCATCAGCTTCTCTAGGGCCAACGTCCTGACTTTC. Translation gives CAISFSRANVLTF.

This clonotype is labeled medium-sized. V and J are TRBV7-4 and TRBJ2-5; D not resolved. Germline CDR1 and CDR2: SGHVT and SQSDAQ. This CDR3 is built from 12 residues. V lost 1 base to trimming and J lost 7 bases, with 7 bases between them. CDR3: CASSLEPGTQYF. The CDR3 DNA is TGTGCCAGCAGCTTAGAGCCAGGGACCCAGTACTTC.

V usage is TRBV12-3 or TRBV12-4 and J usage is TRBJ2-7; TRBD1 is a possible D gene (5 bases). This CDR3 contains 13 residues. The V end was cut by 2 bases, the J end by 7 bases, with 12 bases between. CDR3 amino acids: CASSLKGAEEQYF. The CDR3 DNA reads as TGTGCCAGCAGTTTAAAAGGGGCGGAAGAGCAGTACTTC.

This clonotype has a handful of counts. V and J are TRBV28 and TRBJ2-5; 8 bases fit TRBD1. CDR1 MDHEN and CDR2 SYDVKM come from the germline V gene. Trimming cost V 5 bases and J 2 bases; bases outside gene matches: 4. CDR3 length equals 14 residues. The CDR3 spells CASSPHRGQETQYF. As DNA, the CDR3 is TGTGCCAGCAGTCCACACAGGGGGCAAGAGACCCAGTACTTC.

Sample share makes this clonotype medium-sized. The CDR3 spells CASSLGRSYEQYF. The CDR3 coding sequence is TGCGCCAGCAGCCTAGGGCGGTCCTACGAGCAGTACTTC. J is TRBJ2-7 and V is TRBV4-1; the D is unclear. Germline V gene sequence: CDR1 MGHRA, CDR2 YSYEKL. The V end lost 4 bases, the J end lost 1 base, and 8 bases lay between the germline ends. The CDR3 spans 13 residues.

This clonotype is judged medium-sized (0.01 to 0.1%). The V call is TRBV4-3, the J call TRBJ2-7; 7 bases map to TRBD1. Germline V gene lookup returns CDR1 LGHNA and CDR2 YSLEER. V shed 2 bases and J 2 bases; nucleotides not matched to a gene: 12. The CDR3 length is 17 residues. The CDR3 region has the DNA TGCGCCAGCAGCCAAACTATCAGGGGGAAAGTCCCCTACGAGCAGTACTTC. It translates to CASSQTIRGKVPYEQYF.

This clonotype is classed as medium-sized. The V call is TRBV6-2 or TRBV6-3, the J call TRBJ1-2; D is unresolved. Germline lookup yields CDR1 MNHEY and CDR2 SVGEGT. V dropped 0 bases and J dropped 5 bases, with 7 bases sitting between them. CDR3 length: 13 amino acids. The CDR3 here is CASSYSGLYGYTF. The DNA for the CDR3 is TGTGCCAGCAGTTACTCAGGACTTTATGGCTACACCTTC.

The table lists this clonotype with a few counts. This clone may be a read error of a much larger clone one base away. The J gene is TRBJ1-1, the V gene TRBV7-9; D gene uncertain. Per the germline V gene, CDR1 is SEHNR and CDR2 is FQNEAQ (reference sequence). CDR3 length: 15 residues. With 2 bases removed from V and 5 bases from J, the gap between germline ends came to 15 bases. Written as DNA, the CDR3 is TGTGCCAGCAGCTTACCCGCCGTCCTTGGGACTGAAGCTTTCTTT. It translates to CASSLPAVLGTEAFF.

Details on this clonotype: One end of the junction is discordant with germline, which a read error may explain. V usage is TRBV15 and J usage is TRBJ2-3; D is possibly TRBD2 (5 bases). Per the germline V gene, CDR1 is LNHNV and CDR2 is YYDKDF (reference sequence). The CDR3 has 13 residues. CDR3 amino acids: CAASILPSDTQYF. The CDR3 region has the DNA TGTGCCGCCAGCATTCTCCCTAGCGATACGCAGTATTTT.

Ten or more counts support this clonotype. The chain recombines TRBV6-2 or TRBV6-3 with TRBJ1-5, with a weak D call TRBD1 (5 bases). The CDR3 sequence is 12 residues long. The germline CDR1 and CDR2 sequences are MNHEY and SVGEGT. Trimming took off 7 bases at V and 6 bases at J, with 10 bases between the two ends. DNA for the CDR3: TGTGCCAGCAACCGGGACTTTCAGCCCCAGCATTTT. Translation: CASNRDFQPQHF.

Relative to its sample, this clonotype is medium-sized. The chain couples TRBV28 to TRBJ1-3, with TRBD1 as a possible D gene (5 bases). This CDR3 is 13 amino acids long. CDR1 and CDR2 (germline): MDHEN, SYDVKM. V lost 9 bases and J lost 3, with 12 bases in between. The CDR3 is CASIEGCGNTIYF. The CDR3 DNA reads as TGTGCCAGTATAGAGGGGTGTGGAAACACCATATATTTT. Looking up the rest from reference TRBV28 and TRBJ1-3 gives the full variable domain: DVKVTQSSRYLVKRTGEKVFLECVQDMDHENMFWYRQDPGLGLRLIYFSYDVKMKEKGDIPEGYSVSREKKERFSLILESASTNQTSMYLCASIEGCGNTIYFGEGSWLTVV.